Below are 14 T cell receptor beta chains sequenced from a single sample in a study of blood T cell repertoires in COVID-19 (TCRdb year 2020). Libraries came from the immunoSEQ multiplex PCR assay. As stored in TCRdb, this immuneACCESS dataset retains in-frame rearrangements with V and J assigned. A fraction of the clones does not appear; measured against another copy, unresolved V genes explain less than half of the discrepancy, and the remainder lacks a known reason. The sample table records about 300,000 clones; roughly 90% of these occur just once. Clones ranked in the top ten supply 1.5% to 2% of the sample. Sample: peripheral blood. The receptors come from a woman aged 30 to 39 with COVID-19, enrolled during active disease.

The rearrangement uses TRBV4-3 and TRBJ1-4; no definite D call. The CDR3 has 15 residues. V was clipped by 0 bases and J by 8 bases, with 13 bases between them. Germline CDR1 LGHNA, CDR2 YSLEER. Written as DNA, the CDR3 is TGCGCCAGCAGCCAAGATGGCGAGGGCCGGGAAAAACTGTTTTTT. It yields the protein CASSQDGEGREKLFF.

This sequence joins TRBV3-1 (or the pseudogene TRBV3-2) and TRBJ2-1; the D is unclear. The CDR3 is 15 residues long. Germline V gene sequence: CDR1 LGHDT, CDR2 YNNKEL (reference sequence). Trimming shortened V by 4 bases and J by 2 bases, and 12 bases separated the two germline ends. The CDR3 spells CASSLKPGPYNEQFF. In DNA form, the CDR3 reads TGTGCCAGCAGCCTAAAGCCGGGTCCCTACAATGAGCAGTTCTTC.

The chain is built from TRBV7-9 and TRBJ2-7, with D perhaps TRBD2 (6 bases). The CDR3 consists of 12 residues. Germline assignment: CDR1 SEHNR and CDR2 FQNEAQ (reference sequence). V lost 5 bases and J lost 5, with 10 bases in between. CDR3 bases: TGTGCCAGCAGCCCAGCGGGCAACGAGCAGTACTTC. As protein: CASSPAGNEQYF.

The chain employs TRBV7-9 and TRBJ1-3; D is ambiguous. Trimming removed 6 bases from V and 8 bases from J, with 17 bases in between. The germline V gene encodes CDR1 SEHNR and CDR2 FQNEAQ (reference sequence). The CDR3 consists of 14 residues. The CDR3 protein is CASSPLGNWDTIYF. DNA for the CDR3: TGTGCCAGCAGTCCTCTGGGCAACTGGGACACCATATATTTT.

The chain combines TRBV27 with TRBJ1-1, with 9 bases that match TRBD1. The CDR3 spans 15 residues. CDR1 MNHEY and CDR2 SMNVEV come from the germline V gene (reference sequence). V trimming: 4 bases; J trimming: 1 base; junction bases outside the gene matches: 4. The CDR3 DNA is TGTGCCAGCAGTTCATGGACAGGGGCGAACACTGAAGCTTTCTTT. This codes for CASSSWTGANTEAFF.

The chain joins TRBV7-2 to TRBJ2-2; D gene uncertain. Trimming pared 0 bases from V and 5 bases from J, leaving 4 bases between. Germline values: CDR1 SGHTA, CDR2 FQGNSA. CDR3 length: 13 amino acids. The CDR3 DNA sequence: TGTGCCAGCAGCTTAGCTCCAACCGGGGAGCTGTTTTTT. Translated, it gives CASSLAPTGELFF.

This chain uses TRBV7-2 with TRBJ2-2; 9 bases fit TRBD2. This CDR3 contains 16 residues. CDR1 is SGHTA and CDR2 is FQGNSA in the germline V gene. The junction had 8 bases not matched to a gene; V was cut back by 2 bases and J by 7 bases. The DNA for the CDR3 is TGTGCCAGCAGCTTACCCGGGACTAGCTTCCACGGGGAGCTGTTTTTT. Its protein is CASSLPGTSFHGELFF.

The chain has TRBV7-9 and TRBJ2-7, with D perhaps TRBD1 (5 bases). Trimming shortened V by 5 bases and J by 2 bases, and 13 bases separated the two germline ends. This CDR3 has 14 amino acids. Germline V gene lookup returns CDR1 SEHNR and CDR2 FQNEAQ (reference sequence). In DNA, the CDR3 is TGTGCCAGCAGCCCCGGCGGACAAGCCTACGAGCAGTACGTC. It codes for CASSPGGQAYEQYV.

The chain couples TRBV7-3 to TRBJ2-7; perhaps TRBD1 as D (5 bases). This CDR3 has 15 residues. The germline CDR1 and CDR2 sequences are SGHTA and FQGTGA. Trimming removed 4 bases at V and 2 bases at J, with 15 bases between. As DNA, the CDR3 is TGTGCCAGCAGCTCCGGCCCGACAGCCACCTACGAGCAGTACTTC. It is translated as CASSSGPTATYEQYF.

Notes on this clone: The sample holds other DNA sequences that translate to the same CDR3. The V gene is TRBV7-2, the J gene TRBJ2-5; 11 nucleotides agree with TRBD2. With V trimmed by 4 bases and J by 5 bases, 9 bases remained unmatched. Germline V CDR1 and CDR2: SGHTA, FQGNSA. This CDR3 comprises 16 residues. CDR3 loop: CASSSLLAGGRETQYF. DNA for the CDR3: TGTGCCAGCAGCTCCCTCCTAGCGGGGGGCCGGGAGACCCAGTACTTC.

The chain is built from TRBV25-1 and TRBJ1-5, with 7 bases fitting TRBD1. CDR3 length: 15 residues. V lost 3 bases to trimming and J lost 7 bases; unmatched junction nucleotides: 9. Looked up from germline, CDR1 is MGHDK and CDR2 is SYGVNS. The CDR3 sequence is CASSEKGGKKQPQHF. CDR3 sequence (DNA): TGTGCCAGCAGTGAGAAAGGGGGCAAAAAGCAGCCCCAGCATTTT.

The rearrangement joins TRBV5-1 to TRBJ1-2; no firm D call. The CDR3 sequence is 15 residues long. Germline assignment: CDR1 SGHRS and CDR2 YFSETQ. Trimming left V 0 bases short and J 8 bases short, with 17 bases between. The CDR3 coding sequence is TGCGCCAGCAGCTTGGGACATCAGGAGGGTATGGGCTACACCTTC. It encodes CASSLGHQEGMGYTF.

The chain employs TRBV2 and TRBJ1-5; no definite D call. The CDR3 consists of 12 residues. CDR1 SNHLY and CDR2 FYNNEI come from the germline V gene. V gave up 8 bases and J gave up 2 bases, with 7 bases separating them. CDR3 DNA: TGTGCCAGCGGGCAGGGCAATCAGCCCCAGCATTTT. Translating gives CASGQGNQPQHF.

This chain uses TRBV9 with TRBJ1-2, with D perhaps TRBD1 (5 bases). This CDR3 has 12 amino acids. Trimming stripped 3 bases from V and 7 bases from J, with 10 bases between. The germline gives CDR1 SGDLS, CDR2 YYNGEE. The CDR3 sequence is CASSARGGGYTF. Here the CDR3 DNA reads TGTGCCAGCAGCGCGCGGGGGGGTGGCTACACCTTC.